Presented here are 29 T cell receptor beta chains from one specimen sequenced in a study of cytomegalovirus exposure and HLA in healthy donors. PCR primers comprised 60 Vbeta and 13 Jbeta primers. TCRdb keeps only in-frame clones here, not all; method: immunoSEQ multiplex PCR. There are about 100,000 clones in the sample; 70% to 80% occur only once, and around 19% lies in the top ten. Sequenced input: PBMCs. The receptor set was obtained from a woman aged 60-75 years in good health and CMV-seropositive.

The gene calls are TRBV28 and TRBJ1-4; TRBD1 matches 8 bases. Germline loops: CDR1 MDHEN, CDR2 SYDVKM. After removal of 5 bases from V and 7 bases from J, the junction contained 9 bases not matched to a gene. The CDR3 has 15 residues. The CDR3 nucleotides are TGTGCCAGCAGTCCGCGCAGGGGGCGGGGTGAAAAACTGTTTTTT. This codes for CASSPRRGRGEKLFF.

This clone was found many times. This same CDR3 is encoded by further DNA sequences in the sample. This chain connects TRBV7-9 to TRBJ2-1; D is perhaps TRBD1 (5 bases). CDR1 SEHNR and CDR2 FQNEAQ come from the germline V gene (reference sequence). This CDR3 has 14 residues. V lost 2 bases, J lost 5 bases, and 10 bases lay in between. CDR3 in amino acids: CASSLTQGNNEQFF. The CDR3 DNA reads TGTGCCAGCAGCTTAACTCAGGGTAACAATGAGCAGTTCTTC.

The V gene is TRBV29-1, the J gene TRBJ1-2; the D gene is possibly TRBD1 (6 bases). V was cut by 4 bases and J by 4 bases, with 10 bases left in between. The CDR3 consists of 12 residues. CDR1 and CDR2 from the germline V gene are SQVTM and ANQGSEA. CDR3: CSVANRAYGYTF. In nucleotides, the CDR3 is TGCAGCGTTGCAAACAGGGCCTATGGCTACACCTTC.

Only one count was recorded for this clone. This chain connects TRBV9 to TRBJ1-2, with TRBD1 matching over 9 bases. The germline gives CDR1 SGDLS, CDR2 YYNGEE. The CDR3 totals 13 residues. V was clipped by 3 bases and J by 13 bases; unmatched bases: 10. The CDR3 DNA reads TGTGCCAGCAGCGCAAGGACAGGGGAAATGAGCACCTTC. It codes for CASSARTGEMSTF.

This clone showed up just once. The chain carries TRBV21-1 and TRBJ2-7; no DNA check was done on the table's D call, TRBD2. TRBV21-1 corresponds to a pseudogene. The CDR3 is 17 residues long. CDR3 DNA: TGTGCCAGCAGCAAACGTTTCTTAGCGGGAGAACGGTACGAGCAGTACTTC. Protein: CASSKRFLAGERYEQYF.

The V gene is TRBV19, the J gene TRBJ2-3, with D possibly TRBD2 on 7 matching bases. V was trimmed by 5 bases and J by 3 bases, leaving 15 bases between them. CDR3 length: 15 residues. Germline V lookup: CDR1 LNHDA, CDR2 SQIVND (reference sequence). DNA of the CDR3: TGTGCCAGTAGTGAAACAGGGAGGGGAACAGATACGCAGTATTTT. As protein: CASSETGRGTDTQYF.

Comment on this clone: One end of the junction varies from germline; a read error may be responsible. V gene TRBV5-1 combines with J gene TRBJ2-1, with D unresolved. Looked up from germline, CDR1 is SGHRS and CDR2 is YFSETQ. CDR3 length: 11 residues. The CDR3 DNA follows: TGCGCCAGCAGCTTGGGCCCCCACCGGGTCTTC. Translated: CASSLGPHRVF.

The chain recombines TRBV19 with TRBJ2-1; 11 bases line up with TRBD2. The CDR3 totals 16 residues. The germline CDR1 and CDR2 sequences are LNHDA and SQIVND (reference sequence). Losses at the gene ends were 7 bases for V and 7 bases for J; bases not matched to a gene: 12. For the CDR3, the DNA is TGTGCCAGTACCCTCCGCGGGGGACTAGCGGAAAATGAGCAGTTCTTC. This codes for CASTLRGGLAENEQFF.

This sequence joins TRBV28 and TRBJ2-3; 8 nucleotides match TRBD2. The CDR3 length is 16 residues. Germline V gene sequence: CDR1 MDHEN, CDR2 SYDVKM. After removal of 7 bases from V and 3 bases from J, the junction contained 12 bases not matched to a gene. CDR3 protein: CASTGGAGKRTDTQYF. The DNA of the CDR3 is TGTGCCAGCACGGGGGGGGCAGGGAAGAGGACAGATACGCAGTATTTT.

This clone occurred a few times. The rearrangement links TRBV6-5 to TRBJ2-7; a possible D gene is TRBD1 (7 bases). The V gene lost 5 bases and the J gene lost 1 base, with 12 bases spanning the gap. The length of the CDR3 is 14 residues. CDR1 is MNHEY, CDR2 SVGAGI, per germline. The CDR3 loop is CASSRQGGSYEQYF. The CDR3 bases are TGTGCCAGCAGTCGACAGGGAGGATCCTACGAGCAGTACTTC.

The CDR3 sequence: CASRVQGRTGELFF. DNA of the CDR3: TGTGCCTCCCGGGTACAGGGTCGGACCGGGGAGCTGTTTTTT. The J gene is TRBJ2-2, the V gene TRBV27; D possibly corresponds to TRBD1 (6 bases). This CDR3 is built from 14 residues. V dropped 11 bases and J dropped 5 bases, with 18 bases sitting between them. Germline V gives CDR1 MNHEY, CDR2 SMNVEV (reference sequence).

The chain employs TRBV7-9 and TRBJ1-1; possibly TRBD1 for D (5 bases). This CDR3 is built from 15 residues. In germline, CDR1 is SEHNR, CDR2 FQNEAQ (reference sequence). Trimming shortened V by 5 bases and J by 1 base, and 14 bases separated the two germline ends. The DNA for the CDR3 is TGTGCCAGCAGCCCCCCGGGACTGTCGAACACTGAAGCTTTCTTT. Amino acids: CASSPPGLSNTEAFF.

The J gene is TRBJ2-7, the V gene TRBV7-2; no clear D gene. The CDR3 loop spans 14 amino acids. The V and J ends lost 1 base and 3 bases respectively, with 10 bases between them. Germline V gives CDR1 SGHTA, CDR2 FQGNSA. In nucleotides, the CDR3 is TGTGCCAGCAGCTTAGACTGGAGAAACTACGAGCAGTACTTC. Translated: CASSLDWRNYEQYF.

This chain connects TRBV28 to TRBJ2-6; D gene unclear. Looked up from germline, CDR1 is MDHEN and CDR2 is SYDVKM. With 4 bases removed from V and 0 bases from J, the gap between germline ends came to 7 bases. This CDR3 spans 15 amino acids. In nucleotides, the CDR3 is TGTGCCAGCAGTTCACTCCGCTCTGGGGCCAACGTCCTGACTTTC. This translates into CASSSLRSGANVLTF.

The gene calls are TRBV7-9 and TRBJ1-1; a possible D gene is TRBD1 (6 bases). The CDR3 has 15 amino acids. Germline lookup yields CDR1 SEHNR and CDR2 FQNEAQ (reference sequence). Trimming shortened V by 3 bases and J by 3 bases, and 14 bases separated the two germline ends. The CDR3 DNA is TGTGCCAGCAGCTTGGGGGCGAGTGGAGACACTGAAGCTTTCTTT. This sequence encodes CASSLGASGDTEAFF.

The J gene is TRBJ1-5, the V gene TRBV2; TRBD1 might be the D (6 bases). The CDR3 contains 15 residues. Deletions cut 6 bases from V and 3 bases from J, with 15 bases between. The germline gives CDR1 SNHLY, CDR2 FYNNEI. The CDR3 protein is CASREQGLNNQPQHF. Here the CDR3 DNA reads TGTGCCAGCAGAGAACAGGGCCTCAACAATCAGCCCCAGCATTTT.

The rearrangement joins TRBV29-1 to TRBJ2-7; 9 nucleotides align to TRBD2. Trimming took 2 bases from V and 3 from J; bases not matched to a gene: 2. This CDR3 is built from 13 residues. Germline CDR1 reads SQVTM; CDR2 reads ANQGSEA. CDR3 nucleotides: TGCAGCGTTGAACTAGCGGGGATCTACGAGCAGTACTTC. Protein sequence: CSVELAGIYEQYF.

This clone was seen once. The chain uses TRBV5-4 and TRBJ2-5; 11 bases map to TRBD2. Per the germline V gene, CDR1 is SGHNT and CDR2 is YYREEE (reference sequence). The CDR3 sequence is 15 residues long. The trim removed 5 bases at V and 5 bases at J, leaving 8 bases unmatched. The CDR3 DNA follows: TGTGCCAGCAGATCCATAGCGGGAGGGGAGGAGACCCAGTACTTC. Translated: CASRSIAGGEETQYF.

The V call is TRBV13, the J call TRBJ2-7, with 10 bases fitting TRBD2. The CDR3 contains 15 residues. The germline CDR1 and CDR2 sequences are PRHDT and FYEKMQ (reference sequence). The V gene end was trimmed by 5 bases and the J gene end by 5 bases; junction bases not matched to a gene: 9. The CDR3 reads CASSQLPSGSHEQYF. Here the CDR3 DNA reads TGTGCCAGCAGCCAACTTCCTAGCGGGAGTCACGAGCAGTACTTC. The full variable domain, rest sourced from reference TRBV13 and TRBJ2-7, is AAGVIQSPRHLIKEKRETATLKCYPIPRHDTVYWYQQGPGQDPQFLISFYEKMQSDKGSIPDRFSAQQFSDYHSELNMSSLELGDSALYFCASSQLPSGSHEQYFGPGTRLTVT.

This chain connects TRBV11-2 to TRBJ2-6; 7 bases align to TRBD1. The CDR3 covers 15 residues. Germline-derived CDR1 and CDR2 are SGHAT and FQNNGV. V lost 5 bases and J lost 4; bases outside the gene matches: 5. DNA of the CDR3: TGTGCCAGCAGCCCGACAGGGAGCGGGGCCAACGTCCTGACTTTC. Translated, it gives CASSPTGSGANVLTF. Combining the CDR3 with reference TRBV11-2 and TRBJ2-6 gives the whole variable domain EAGVAQSPRYKIIEKRQSVAFWCNPISGHATLYWYQQILGQGPKLLIQFQNNGVVDDSQLPKDRFSAERLKGVDSTLKIQPAKLEDSAVYLCASSPTGSGANVLTFGAGSRLTVL.

The chain joins TRBV6-1 to TRBJ2-5, with TRBD1 identical over 7 bases. The J call is in doubt because the DNA end fits TRBJ2-7 better. This CDR3 region has 15 residues. In germline, CDR1 is MNHNS, CDR2 SASEGT. The DNA for the CDR3 is TGTGCCAGCAGGGAAACCGGGACAGCCTACTACGAGCAGTACTTC. Its translation: CASRETGTAYYEQYF.

With respect to this clone: One junction end disagrees with the germline gene, perhaps due to a read error. The chain recombines TRBV7-8 with TRBJ1-2; 12 positions agree with TRBD1. CDR3 length equals 16 residues. Germline loops: CDR1 SGHVS, CDR2 FQNEAQ. The CDR3 protein is CASSLAGTGGTYGYTF. The CDR3 DNA is TGTGCCAGCAGCCTAGCTGGGACAGGGGGCACCTATGGCTACACCTTC.

This rearrangement joins TRBV25-1 to TRBJ2-1; 8 bases fit TRBD2. Germline V gene sequence: CDR1 MGHDK, CDR2 SYGVNS. The CDR3 is 16 residues long. The V and J ends lost 5 bases and 10 bases, in that order; junction bases with no gene match: 16. CDR3 coding DNA: TGTGCCAGCAGTACTTCCGGGGAGACTAGCGCTTTAGAGCAGTTCTTC. Residues: CASSTSGETSALEQFF.

The chain employs TRBV28 and TRBJ1-1; D is uncertain. V gave up 7 bases and J gave up 0 bases, with 15 bases separating them. The CDR3 consists of 15 residues. Germline V gene data show CDR1 as MDHEN and CDR2 as SYDVKM. The CDR3 region is CASTSHETLNTEAFF. The CDR3 DNA reads as TGTGCCAGCACCAGTCATGAAACACTGAACACTGAAGCTTTCTTT.

CDR3 DNA sequence: TGTGCCAGCAGCCTCCCTAACTATGGCTACACCTTC. Protein: CASSLPNYGYTF. The J gene is TRBJ1-2, the V gene TRBV5-6; D remains ambiguous. Per germline, CDR1 SGHDT and CDR2 YYEEEE. The CDR3 loop spans 12 amino acids. Trimming shortened V by 4 bases and J by 0 bases, and 4 bases separated the two germline ends.

The chain links TRBV7-2 to TRBJ2-5, with 8 bases identical to TRBD1. V lost 5 bases to trimming and J lost 5 bases; unmatched junction nucleotides: 7. Germline CDR1 is SGHTA and CDR2 is FQGNSA. The CDR3 is made up of 14 amino acids. CDR3 amino acids: CASSQPGGWETQYF. The DNA of the CDR3 is TGTGCCAGCAGCCAGCCAGGGGGCTGGGAGACCCAGTACTTC.

This clone was recorded only once. The V call is TRBV5-1, the J call TRBJ1-3; the match to TRBD1 covers 8 bases. Trimming cost V 7 bases and J 4 bases; bases outside gene matches: 10. Germline V CDR1 and CDR2: SGHRS, YFSETQ. The CDR3 spans 15 residues. DNA for the CDR3: TGCGCCAGCCGCCCCGGACAGGGAAAAGGAAACACCATATATTTT. The encoded protein is CASRPGQGKGNTIYF. Full variable domain (missing parts from reference TRBV5-1 and TRBJ1-3): KAGVTQTPRYLIKTRGQQVTLSCSPISGHRSVSWYQQTPGQGLQFLFEYFSETQRNKGNFPGRFSGRQFSNSRSEMNVSTLELGDSALYLCASRPGQGKGNTIYFGEGSWLTVV.

V usage is TRBV30 and J usage is TRBJ1-2; no definite D call. V lost 8 bases and J 2 bases, leaving 12 bases between the germline ends. The CDR3 has 12 amino acids. Germline V gene data show CDR1 as GTSNPN and CDR2 as SVGIG (reference sequence). The CDR3 sequence: CAGGRINYGYTF. For the CDR3, the DNA is TGTGCCGGAGGACGGATAAACTATGGCTACACCTTC.

V is TRBV7-9 and J is TRBJ1-1; the match to TRBD1 covers 8 bases. The germline CDR1 and CDR2 sequences are SEHNR and FQNEAQ (reference sequence). This CDR3 is 15 amino acids long. With 3 bases clipped from V and 2 bases from J, the junction kept 5 bases outside the gene matches. This CDR3 is CASSFSGGINTEAFF. The CDR3 coding sequence is TGTGCCAGCAGCTTTTCAGGGGGCATCAACACTGAAGCTTTCTTT.